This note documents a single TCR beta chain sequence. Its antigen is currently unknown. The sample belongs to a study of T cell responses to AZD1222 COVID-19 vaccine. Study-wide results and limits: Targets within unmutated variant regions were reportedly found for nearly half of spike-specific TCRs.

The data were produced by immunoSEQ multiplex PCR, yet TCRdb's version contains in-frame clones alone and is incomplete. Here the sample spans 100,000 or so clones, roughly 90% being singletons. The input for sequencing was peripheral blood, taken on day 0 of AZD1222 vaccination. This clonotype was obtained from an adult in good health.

CDR3 in DNA: TGCGCCAGCAGCCAAGGTTCTAGTCTCTCCCATGAGCAGTTCTTC. Amino acids: CASSQGSSLSHEQFF. This sequence joins TRBV4-3 and TRBJ2-1, with unresolved D. There are 15 residues in the CDR3. The germline V and J ends were trimmed by 1 base and 8 bases, with 15 bases remaining between them. Germline V gene lookup returns CDR1 LGHNA and CDR2 YSLEER.